These 30 T cell receptor beta chains came from one sample sequenced in a study of blood T cell repertoires in COVID-19 (dated by TCRdb to between 2020 and 2021). Library method: the immunoSEQ multiplex PCR assay. TCRdb stores this immuneACCESS table with in-frame sequences only. Part of the clones is absent; in the studies checked, under half of the shortfall reflects unresolved V genes, and no reason is known for the rest. The sample includes 100,000 to 150,000 clones, with approximately 82% observed a single time. The top ten constitute 12% of the sample. Sequences were obtained from peripheral blood. The receptor source for this set is a man between 60 and 70 years old with acute or convalescent COVID-19.

The rearrangement joins TRBV30 to TRBJ2-1; D ambiguous. This CDR3 is built from 12 residues. CDR1 is GTSNPN and CDR2 is SVGIG in the germline V gene (reference sequence). V was pared by 0 bases and J by 6 bases, with 6 bases between. The CDR3 here is CAWSVYSNEQFF. As DNA, the CDR3 is TGTGCCTGGAGTGTATACTCCAATGAGCAGTTCTTC.

This chain links TRBV5-1 with TRBJ2-5, with D hard to call. In germline, CDR1 is SGHRS, CDR2 YFSETQ. This CDR3 has 13 residues. V was clipped by 0 bases and J by 5 bases, with 8 bases between them. CDR3 residues: CASSLEFGETQYF. The CDR3 DNA follows: TGCGCCAGCAGCTTGGAGTTCGGGGAGACCCAGTACTTC.

The rearrangement joins TRBV7-9 to TRBJ1-2; no clear D. V lost 4 bases, J lost 6 bases, and 12 bases lay in between. The CDR3 runs 13 residues. Germline CDR1 reads SEHNR; CDR2 reads FQNEAQ (reference sequence). CDR3 in amino acids: CASSWRERDGYTF. CDR3 bases: TGTGCCAGCAGCTGGAGAGAGCGGGATGGCTACACCTTC.

J is TRBJ1-1 and V is TRBV5-1; 7 nucleotides align to TRBD1. CDR1 SGHRS and CDR2 YFSETQ come from the germline V gene. The V segment lost 3 bases and the J segment 1 base; nucleotides outside the gene matches: 3. The CDR3 length is 14 residues. The CDR3 DNA reads as TGCGCCAGCAGCTCAGGGGGTAGGAACACTGAAGCTTTCTTT. As protein: CASSSGGRNTEAFF. Complete variable domain (other parts from reference TRBV5-1 and TRBJ1-1): KAGVTQTPRYLIKTRGQQVTLSCSPISGHRSVSWYQQTPGQGLQFLFEYFSETQRNKGNFPGRFSGRQFSNSRSEMNVSTLELGDSALYLCASSSGGRNTEAFFGQGTRLTVV.

This clone has only one observation. The J gene is TRBJ1-6, the V gene TRBV28; TRBD1 might be the D (5 bases). V was pared by 8 bases and J by 3 bases, with 14 bases between. The germline V gene encodes CDR1 MDHEN and CDR2 SYDVKM. CDR3 length: 15 amino acids. The CDR3 region is CASLIRQSYNSPLHF. For the CDR3, the DNA is TGTGCCAGCCTCATCCGACAGAGCTATAATTCACCCCTCCACTTT.

This clone occurred once. The chain uses TRBV28 and TRBJ1-5, with 9 bases identical to TRBD1. CDR1 is MDHEN, CDR2 SYDVKM, per germline. V lost 10 bases, J lost 5 bases, and 6 bases stayed unmatched. This CDR3 is built from 13 residues. CDR3 loop: CATDRDRDQPQHF. The CDR3 nucleotides read TGTGCCACCGACCGGGACAGGGATCAGCCCCAGCATTTT.

Notes on this clone: A junction end diverges from the germline sequence, so it may reflect a read error. The J gene is TRBJ2-7, the V gene TRBV4-1; 8 nucleotides line up with TRBD2. CDR3 length: 14 amino acids. Germline values: CDR1 MGHRA, CDR2 YSYEKL. The CDR3: CASSQVGRLAGLDF. In DNA form, the CDR3 reads TGCGCCAGCAGCCAAGTAGGTAGGCTAGCGGGCCTTGACTTC.

This chain connects TRBV3-1 (or the pseudogene TRBV3-2) to TRBJ1-2; TRBD1 aligns across 11 bases. This CDR3 comprises 14 residues. Germline V lookup: CDR1 LGHDT, CDR2 YNNKEL (reference sequence). Trimming removed 4 bases from V and 8 bases from J; junction bases left unmatched: 6. This CDR3 reads CASSPGQGAGGYTF. CDR3 nucleotides: TGTGCCAGCAGCCCTGGACAGGGGGCTGGGGGCTACACCTTC.

CDR3 nucleotides: TGTGCCAGCTCACCCGGACAGGGGGGTTCGAACACTGAAGCTTTCTTT. Translating it yields CASSPGQGGSNTEAFF. This chain links TRBV18 with TRBJ1-1; TRBD1 matches at 10 bases. The CDR3 has 16 residues. Germline assignment: CDR1 KGHSH and CDR2 LQKENI. Trimming removed 3 bases from V and 1 base from J; junction bases left unmatched: 5.

This chain connects TRBV6-8 to TRBJ2-2; no clear D gene. The CDR3 covers 19 residues. From germline, CDR1 is MNHGY and CDR2 SAAAGT. V was clipped by 7 bases and J by 7 bases, with 31 bases between them. CDR3 sequence reads: CASTNRYVLLTAPGGELFF. For the CDR3, the DNA is TGTGCCAGCACTAACCGCTACGTCCTCTTAACTGCCCCAGGCGGGGAGCTGTTTTTT.

V is TRBV10-1 and J is TRBJ2-7; 7 bases are shared with TRBD2. Germline V gene sequence: CDR1 WNHNN, CDR2 SYGVQD (reference sequence). This CDR3 contains 15 residues. V trimming: 3 bases; J trimming: 1 base; junction bases outside the gene matches: 6. This chain's CDR3 is CASSEGGSQSYEQYF. The DNA of the CDR3 is TGCGCCAGCAGTGAAGGCGGGAGCCAATCCTACGAGCAGTACTTC.

The V and J genes are TRBV5-1 and TRBJ2-2; 8 bases fit TRBD1. The J segment lost 3 bases and the V segment lost 5 bases, leaving 0 bases of the junction unmatched. The CDR3 covers 13 residues. Germline V gene lookup returns CDR1 SGHRS and CDR2 YFSETQ. CDR3 residues: CASRGQDTGELFF. CDR3 DNA: TGCGCCAGCAGGGGACAGGACACCGGGGAGCTGTTTTTT. The full variable domain, completed using reference TRBV5-1 and TRBJ2-2, is KAGVTQTPRYLIKTRGQQVTLSCSPISGHRSVSWYQQTPGQGLQFLFEYFSETQRNKGNFPGRFSGRQFSNSRSEMNVSTLELGDSALYLCASRGQDTGELFFGEGSRLTVL.

This sequence joins TRBV5-1 and TRBJ1-2; no firm D call. This CDR3 spans 15 amino acids. Germline V gene lookup returns CDR1 SGHRS and CDR2 YFSETQ. V lost 0 bases and J lost 0, with 9 bases in between. CDR3 sequence: CASSLARPTNYGYTF. CDR3 DNA: TGCGCCAGCAGCTTGGCACGCCCTACTAACTATGGCTACACCTTC.

The chain couples TRBV18 to TRBJ1-2; D is perhaps TRBD1 (5 bases). Germline V gene lookup returns CDR1 KGHSH and CDR2 LQKENI. Between the trimmed V and J ends, which lost 0 bases and 8 bases, there was a span of 19 bases. This CDR3 is 16 amino acids long. The CDR3 is CASSPPIGVDAGGYTF. The CDR3 bases are TGTGCCAGCTCACCACCCATAGGGGTGGACGCGGGGGGCTACACCTTC.

V is TRBV28 and J is TRBJ1-1, with D possibly being TRBD1 (6 bases). CDR1 MDHEN and CDR2 SYDVKM come from the germline V gene. The V end lost 5 bases, the J end lost 0 bases, and 13 bases lay between the germline ends. This CDR3 region has 15 residues. The CDR3 DNA reads as TGTGCCAGCAGTGAACCGGCAGGGGTGAACACTGAAGCTTTCTTT. This codes for CASSEPAGVNTEAFF.

The V and J genes are TRBV11-3 and TRBJ2-3, with D possibly matching TRBD2 (5 bases). The CDR3 is 15 residues long. V was shortened by 1 base and J by 7 bases, with 15 bases between the two germline ends. Germline-derived CDR1 and CDR2 are SGHNT and YENEEA. CDR3 residues: CASSLGRERKNTQYF. CDR3 nucleotides: TGTGCCAGCAGCTTAGGCCGGGAAAGGAAAAATACGCAGTATTTT.

This rearrangement joins TRBV6-2 or TRBV6-3 to TRBJ1-5; TRBD1 aligns across 7 bases. CDR3 size: 15 residues. V shed 2 bases and J 1 base; nucleotides not matched to a gene: 2. Germline CDR1 and CDR2: MNHEY and SVGEGT. CDR3: CASSYAGGSNQPQHF. As DNA, the CDR3 is TGTGCCAGCAGTTACGCAGGGGGAAGCAATCAGCCCCAGCATTTT.

The sample holds a few counts of this clone. The chain joins TRBV15 to TRBJ2-7, with D perhaps matching TRBD1 (7 bases). The CDR3 has 17 amino acids. Germline V lookup: CDR1 LNHNV, CDR2 YYDKDF (reference sequence). Trimming removed 1 base from V and 2 bases from J, with 18 bases in between. This CDR3 is CATSRGRKSGGTYEQYF. The CDR3 DNA is TGTGCCACCAGCAGAGGTCGGAAGTCAGGGGGGACCTACGAGCAGTACTTC.

This clone appeared a few times. The chain couples TRBV21-1 to TRBJ2-1; the D segment call TRBD2 is taken from the table without a DNA check. TRBV21-1 is noted as a pseudogene. The CDR3 length is 17 residues. The CDR3 region has the DNA TGTGCCAGCAGCAAAGCCTCCGGGAGGAGTCCGTACCATGAGCAGTTCTTC. Amino acid sequence: CASSKASGRSPYHEQFF.

CDR3 in amino acids: CASSYPRLAGGRSTDTQYF. The CDR3 coding sequence is TGTGCCAGCAGTTACCCTCGGCTAGCGGGAGGGCGGAGCACAGATACGCAGTATTTT. The rearrangement links TRBV28 to TRBJ2-3, with 12 nucleotides matching TRBD2. CDR3 length: 19 amino acids. Germline values: CDR1 MDHEN, CDR2 SYDVKM. J gave up 0 bases and V 4 bases, and 11 bases lay outside the gene matches.

This clone was recorded only once. The chain links TRBV2 to TRBJ2-3; 7 nucleotides agree with TRBD1. This CDR3 contains 12 residues. In germline, CDR1 is SNHLY, CDR2 FYNNEI. J gave up 6 bases and V 6 bases, and 3 bases lay outside the gene matches. The CDR3, as DNA: TGTGCCAGCAGGGGGGACAGTGATACGCAGTATTTT. Amino acids: CASRGDSDTQYF.

V is TRBV29-1 and J is TRBJ1-1, with D perhaps TRBD1 (5 bases). Germline-derived CDR1 and CDR2 are SQVTM and ANQGSEA. V shed 7 bases and J shed 1 base, with 7 bases lying between them. The CDR3 runs 11 residues. The CDR3 DNA follows: TGCAGCGGCAGGGAGAACACTGAAGCTTTCTTT. Its protein product is CSGRENTEAFF. Complete variable domain (other parts from reference TRBV29-1 and TRBJ1-1): SAVISQKPSRDICQRGTSLTIQCQVDSQVTMMFWYRQQPGQSLTLIATANQGSEATYESGFVIDKFPISRPNLTFSTLTVSNMSPEDSSIYLCSGRENTEAFFGQGTRLTVV.

The chain links TRBV27 to TRBJ1-2; 8 bases line up with TRBD1. The germline gives CDR1 MNHEY, CDR2 SMNVEV (reference sequence). The CDR3 has 14 residues. V lost 6 bases to trimming and J lost 6 bases; unmatched junction nucleotides: 9. DNA of the CDR3: TGTGCCAGCAGCCGACGACAGGGGAAGGATGGCTACACCTTC. It encodes CASSRRQGKDGYTF.

The chain carries TRBV27 and TRBJ2-7; 9 bases match TRBD1. The V and J ends lost 4 bases and 5 bases, in that order; junction bases with no gene match: 9. Germline CDR1 and CDR2: MNHEY and SMNVEV (reference sequence). The length of the CDR3 is 15 residues. The CDR3 loop reads CASSSPGQGVHEQYF. The CDR3 nucleotides read TGTGCCAGCAGTTCGCCGGGACAGGGCGTTCACGAGCAGTACTTC.

This chain connects TRBV30 to TRBJ1-6, with a tentative D call TRBD1 (5 bases). Deletions cut 5 bases from V and 7 bases from J, with 15 bases between. The CDR3 has 14 amino acids. Looked up from germline, CDR1 is GTSNPN and CDR2 is SVGIG (reference sequence). The DNA of the CDR3 is TGTGCCTGGGCTGGTCCGGGGGGAAATTCACCCCTCCACTTT. Translation: CAWAGPGGNSPLHF.

J is TRBJ2-7 and V is TRBV19; 9 bases match TRBD1. The CDR3 consists of 15 residues. Germline CDR1 LNHDA, CDR2 SQIVND (reference sequence). The ends lost 4 bases at V and 1 base at J; junction bases unmatched: 5. CDR3 sequence: CASSRTGTGSYEQYF. CDR3 sequence (DNA): TGTGCCAGTAGTAGGACAGGGACAGGGTCCTACGAGCAGTACTTC.

The chain carries TRBV5-1 and TRBJ2-5, with 8 bases that match TRBD2. This CDR3 comprises 16 residues. Germline assignment: CDR1 SGHRS and CDR2 YFSETQ. V was pared by 1 base and J by 0 bases, with 5 bases of the junction left unmatched. The CDR3 nucleotides read TGCGCCAGCAGCTTGTGGACTAGCAGTTACCAAGAGACCCAGTACTTC. Translated, it gives CASSLWTSSYQETQYF.

This clone was counted a single time. V is TRBV7-3 and J is TRBJ1-2; 7 bases agree with TRBD1. This CDR3 spans 13 amino acids. CDR1 and CDR2 (germline): SGHTA, FQGTGA. The V gene end was trimmed by 1 base and the J gene end by 7 bases; junction bases not matched to a gene: 3. DNA for the CDR3: TGTGCCAGCAGCTTAATTGCAGGGGGTGGCTACACCTTC. Translation gives CASSLIAGGGYTF.

The rearrangement links TRBV5-5 to TRBJ1-2; D uncertain. The CDR3 runs to 15 residues. Per germline, CDR1 SGHKS and CDR2 YYEKEE (reference sequence). V lost 0 bases to trimming and J lost 5 bases, with 14 bases between them. The chain's CDR3 is CASSLGQVSGYGYTF. Written as DNA, the CDR3 is TGTGCCAGCAGCTTGGGGCAGGTTAGCGGTTATGGCTACACCTTC.

V gene TRBV5-1 combines with J gene TRBJ2-6; 9 nucleotides match TRBD2. This CDR3 is built from 16 residues. V trimming: 0 bases; J trimming: 2 bases; junction bases outside the gene matches: 0. Germline loops: CDR1 SGHRS, CDR2 YFSETQ. CDR3 DNA: TGCGCCAGCAGCTTGGGGACTAGCGCTGGGGCCAACGTCCTGACTTTC. Residues: CASSLGTSAGANVLTF.